These T cell receptor beta chains were read from a single sample in a study of neurological immune-mediated disorders. TCRdb re-analysed the 5' RACE reads in MiXCR, keeping a single row per CDR3 protein. The sample yields about 52,000 distinct CDR3 sequences, roughly 3.8% seen once. The sequenced sample consisted of PBMCs. These receptors were taken from a man between 60 and 70 years old with multiple sclerosis. CDR3s leave out the opening cysteine and the closing phenylalanine or tryptophan.

J: TRBJ2-1
V: TRBV2
CDR3: ASRRDANNEQF

J: TRBJ2-3
V: TRBV20-1
CDR3: SADRRETDTQY

J: TRBJ1-1
V: TRBV5-1
CDR3: ASSFRTEMMNTEAF

J: TRBJ1-6
V: TRBV5-1
CDR3: ASSLSTGANSPLH

J: TRBJ1-1
V: TRBV27
CDR3: ASSLLGREAF

J: TRBJ2-3
V: TRBV5-1
CDR3: ASSSHGTDTQY

J: TRBJ2-3
V: TRBV11-2
CDR3: ASSFGTGVMNTQY

J: TRBJ2-7
V: TRBV20-1
CDR3: SAPGGAYYEQY

J: TRBJ2-2
V: TRBV11-2
CDR3: ASSLGLAGGPYTGELF

J: TRBJ1-5
V: TRBV2
CDR3: ASSRVGTDQPQH

J: TRBJ1-1
V: TRBV12-3/TRBV12-4
CDR3: ASSSGAWTEAF

J: TRBJ1-5
V: TRBV10-3
CDR3: AIRGDSNQPQH

J: TRBJ1-1
V: TRBV20-1
CDR3: SARWGGFTEAF

J: TRBJ2-1
V: TRBV7-2
CDR3: ASSLEGLAGVARI

J: TRBJ1-5
V: TRBV20-1
CDR3: SAIRGETYGPQH

J: TRBJ2-1
V: TRBV12-3/TRBV12-4
CDR3: ASSLAGGLYEQF

J: TRBJ2-1
V: TRBV7-8
CDR3: ASSLAPLGPNEQF

J: TRBJ2-5
V: TRBV5-1
CDR3: ASSLTGMEETQY

J: TRBJ2-7
V: TRBV9
CDR3: ASSPRQGTSPYEQY

J: TRBJ2-5
V: TRBV12-3/TRBV12-4
CDR3: ASSLSHHSVQETQY